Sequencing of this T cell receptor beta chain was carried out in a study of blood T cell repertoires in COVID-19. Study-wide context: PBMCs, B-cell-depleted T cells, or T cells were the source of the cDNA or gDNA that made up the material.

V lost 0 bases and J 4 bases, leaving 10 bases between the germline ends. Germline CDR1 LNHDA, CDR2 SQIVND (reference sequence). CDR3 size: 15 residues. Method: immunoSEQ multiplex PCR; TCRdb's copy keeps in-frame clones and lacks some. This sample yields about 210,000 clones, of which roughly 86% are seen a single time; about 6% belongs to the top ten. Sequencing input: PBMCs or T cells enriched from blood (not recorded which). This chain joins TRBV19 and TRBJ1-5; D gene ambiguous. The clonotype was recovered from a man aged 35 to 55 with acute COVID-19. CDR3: CASSIEKTDNQPQHF. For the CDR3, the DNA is TGTGCCAGTAGTATAGAGAAAACAGATAATCAGCCCCAGCATTTT.